This T cell receptor beta chain came from a study of blood T cell repertoires in COVID-19. The wider study: COVID-19 samples from acute and convalescent phases originated in the United States, Italy and Spain. PBMCs, B-cell-depleted T cells, or T cells were the source of the cDNA or gDNA that made up the material.

In the original processing: Amplification from reference gene primers served as the basis for estimated nucleated cell counts. Data came from immunoSEQ multiplex PCR; TCRdb stores just in-frame clones and leaves some out. V and J calls and clone size come straight from that table; D and trimming were deduced from the DNA. The table includes around 250,000 clones, roughly 85% detected once. The CDR3 covers 12 residues. The V end lost 5 bases, the J end lost 6 bases, and 11 bases lay between the germline ends. V is TRBV12-3 or TRBV12-4 and J is TRBJ2-7; tentative D call: TRBD2 (6 bases). Sequencing was carried out using peripheral blood. The TCR comes from a man over 45 with active or convalescent COVID-19. As DNA, the CDR3 is TGTGCCAGCAGTCCAGGACTACCCGAGCAGTACTTC. It is translated as CASSPGLPEQYF.